Presented here are 12 T cell receptor beta chains from one specimen sequenced in a study of shared clonotypes between healthy human individuals. Using immunoSEQ multiplex PCR, the repertoire was profiled, and TCRdb retains in-frame clones only, with some absent. The table shows roughly 500,000 clones, with around 74% occurring only once. Sequencing was done on a sample of PBMCs. The source of these receptors is a woman in her forties in good health. Some clones in this sample may be carry-over from other donors' samples.

The chain is built from TRBV28 and TRBJ2-5; D not resolved. The V gene lost 6 bases and the J gene lost 5 bases, with 16 bases spanning the gap. Germline V gene sequence: CDR1 MDHEN, CDR2 SYDVKM. This CDR3 region has 14 residues. The CDR3 coding sequence is TGTGCCAGCAGACACATCGCCGCTACGGAGACCCAGTACTTC. Its translation: CASRHIAATETQYF. Looking up the rest from reference TRBV28 and TRBJ2-5 gives the full variable domain: DVKVTQSSRYLVKRTGEKVFLECVQDMDHENMFWYRQDPGLGLRLIYFSYDVKMKEKGDIPEGYSVSREKKERFSLILESASTNQTSMYLCASRHIAATETQYFGPGTRLLVL.

The CDR3 region has the DNA TGTGCCAGTAGTCCAACCATCCGGGGTCCCGGTGGCTACACCTTC. The encoded protein is CASSPTIRGPGGYTF. The chain recombines TRBV19 with TRBJ1-2; no clear D. The germline CDR1 and CDR2 sequences are LNHDA and SQIVND (reference sequence). There are 15 residues in the CDR3. V was trimmed by 5 bases and J by 7 bases, leaving 20 bases between them.

V gene TRBV7-9 combines with J gene TRBJ2-3; 9 bases map to TRBD2. The CDR3 is made up of 16 amino acids. V dropped 5 bases and J dropped 0; count of bases not matched to a gene: 6. Looked up from germline, CDR1 is SEHNR and CDR2 is FQNEAQ (reference sequence). The CDR3 sequence: CASSVTSGGSTDTQYF. CDR3 coding DNA: TGTGCCAGCAGCGTGACTAGCGGAGGGAGCACAGATACGCAGTATTTT.

The chain is built from TRBV18 and TRBJ1-2; 12 bases align to TRBD1. From germline, CDR1 is KGHSH and CDR2 LQKENI. J was trimmed by 6 bases and V by 4 bases; bases with no gene match: 6. This CDR3 is built from 15 residues. The CDR3: CASSRRDRGLDGYTF. The CDR3 DNA reads as TGTGCCAGCTCACGCCGGGACAGGGGGCTCGATGGCTACACCTTC.

In DNA, the CDR3 is TGTGCCAGCAGTGGGGCAGGTATCCGCTCTAACTATGGCTACACCTTC. It encodes CASSGAGIRSNYGYTF. The chain combines TRBV6-1 with TRBJ1-2; D is uncertain. Trimming took 4 bases from V and 0 from J, leaving 15 bases between them. The CDR3 loop spans 16 amino acids. Germline V gene lookup returns CDR1 MNHNS and CDR2 SASEGT.

The V and J genes are TRBV19 and TRBJ1-5; D unclear. V was cut by 8 bases and J by 3 bases, with 11 bases left in between. CDR1 and CDR2 from the germline V gene are LNHDA and SQIVND (reference sequence). The CDR3 covers 13 residues. CDR3 residues: CASASSFNQPQHF. The CDR3 DNA is TGTGCCAGTGCCTCCAGCTTCAATCAGCCCCAGCATTTT.

Written as DNA, the CDR3 is TGTGCCTGGAGTGTGAAATGGGACCGATCCTACAATGAGCAGTTCTTC. It specifies CAWSVKWDRSYNEQFF. The chain links TRBV30 to TRBJ2-1; D possibly uses TRBD1 or TRBD2 (5 bases each). The germline V gene has CDR1 GTSNPN and CDR2 SVGIG (reference sequence). Trimming removed 0 bases at V and 1 base at J, with 13 bases between. The CDR3 is 16 residues long.

In this sample, this clone turned up once. The chain combines TRBV7-3 with TRBJ2-7, with 8 positions matching TRBD2. This CDR3 spans 15 amino acids. Germline V gene data show CDR1 as SGHTA and CDR2 as FQGTGA. Unmatched junction bases numbered 6, after V lost 3 bases and J lost 2 bases. The CDR3 spells CASSLSGSLTYEQYF. In DNA form, the CDR3 reads TGTGCCAGCAGCTTGAGCGGGAGCCTCACCTACGAGCAGTACTTC.

V and J are TRBV29-1 and TRBJ2-5; maybe TRBD1 (6 bases). Germline V gene data show CDR1 as SQVTM and CDR2 as ANQGSEA. The CDR3 covers 12 residues. V lost 6 bases, J lost 5 bases, and 13 bases lay in between. The CDR3 nucleotides read TGCAGCGTCGACCCTAGGGGGGAGACCCAGTACTTC. Encoded protein: CSVDPRGETQYF.

A remark on this clone: A single base separates this from a much larger clone, so it may be a read error. The CDR3 does not close with the conserved phenylalanine or tryptophan, likely indicating a read error. V is TRBV13 and J is TRBJ2-7; possible D gene TRBD1, 6 bases. Trimming removed 4 bases at V and 0 bases at J, with 16 bases between. CDR1 and CDR2 from the germline V gene are PRHDT and FYEKMQ (reference sequence). CDR3 length equals 16 residues. This chain's CDR3 is CASSSPGTRVSYEQYL. The CDR3 DNA is TGTGCCAGCAGCTCCCCCGGGACACGGGTCTCCTACGAGCAGTACTTA.

The chain combines TRBV18 with TRBJ2-1; no firm D call. The CDR3 runs to 14 residues. Trimming took 6 bases from V and 5 from J, leaving 14 bases between them. Germline V lookup: CDR1 KGHSH, CDR2 LQKENI. In DNA, the CDR3 is TGTGCCAGCTCGCGGACCCCAGATAACAATGAGCAGTTCTTC. This translates into CASSRTPDNNEQFF. The full variable domain, completed using reference TRBV18 and TRBJ2-1, is NAGVMQNPRHLVRRRGQEARLRCSPMKGHSHVYWYRQLPEEGLKFMVYLQKENIIDESGMPKERFSAEFPKEGPSILRIQQVVRGDSAAYFCASSRTPDNNEQFFGPGTRLTVL.

The V gene is TRBV4-1, the J gene TRBJ1-5, with D tentatively TRBD1 (5 bases). V lost 1 base, J lost 3 bases, and 10 bases lay in between. This CDR3 has 15 residues. CDR1 MGHRA and CDR2 YSYEKL come from the germline V gene. The CDR3 sequence is CASSQARGINQPQHF. The CDR3 DNA follows: TGCGCCAGCAGCCAAGCTCGGGGGATCAATCAGCCCCAGCATTTT.